One T cell receptor beta chain is described in this entry. In germline, CDR1 is SGHNT, CDR2 YYREEE (reference sequence). V was shortened by 0 bases and J by 3 bases, with 10 bases between the two germline ends. The CDR3 length is 14 residues. These data belong to a study of OX40 agonist ivuxolimab in advanced cancers. Produced via immunoSEQ multiplex PCR; TCRdb's table is partial and in-frame only. The sample carries roughly 58,000 clones, approximately 93% recorded once. This chain links TRBV5-4 with TRBJ2-7; a weak D match, TRBD1 (5 bases). The sequences come from CD4+ or CD8+ T cells sorted from blood, collected in a trial of the OX40 agonist ivuxolimab. This clonotype originated in an adult with an advanced solid tumor such as melanoma, head and neck, liver or kidney cancer. The CDR3 region is CASSLGQSNYEQYF. The CDR3 region has the DNA TGTGCCAGCAGCTTGGGACAGTCAAACTACGAGCAGTACTTC.